Below, 21 T cell receptor beta chains from the same sample are listed, as sequenced in a study of T cell repertoires in cytomegalovirus infection. MiXCR, run by TCRdb on the reads, gives a single entry per CDR3 protein. Among about 300,000 distinct CDR3 sequences listed, around 10% were seen once. The specimen sequenced was PBMCs. These TCRs come from a human donor in good health (CMV status not recorded). Some clones in this sample may be carry-over from other donors' samples.

This clonotype was observed at least ten times. The genes are TRBV19 and TRBJ1-1, with a tentative D call TRBD1 (5 bases). Trimming left V 9 bases short and J 4 bases short, with 15 bases between. The CDR3 loop spans 13 amino acids. CDR1 and CDR2 (germline): LNHDA, SQIVND (reference sequence). The CDR3 coding sequence is TGTGCCAGCGGGGGTTGGGGAGTCACTGAAGCTTTCTTT. Protein product: CASGGWGVTEAFF.

This clonotype was recorded many times. The gene calls are TRBV28 and TRBJ2-7; D gene ambiguous. V gave up 2 bases and J gave up 3 bases, with 8 bases separating them. The germline V gene has CDR1 MDHEN and CDR2 SYDVKM. The CDR3 sequence is 13 residues long. CDR3 coding DNA: TGTGCCAGCAGTTTAAGGGTAGACTACGAGCAGTACGTC. It specifies CASSLRVDYEQYV.

On this clonotype: A read error may explain this, as a much larger clone is one base away. The chain has TRBV6-6 and TRBJ1-6; weak D call: TRBD1 (6 bases). Germline assignment: CDR1 MNHNY and CDR2 SVGAGI (reference sequence). The CDR3 spans 15 residues. Deletions cut 8 bases from V and 9 bases from J, with 20 bases between. The CDR3 loop reads CASRTIRGPPSPLHF. The CDR3 bases are TGTGCCAGCCGAACCATCAGGGGACCTCCTTCACCCCTCCACTTT.

This clonotype occurred many times. This chain connects TRBV6-2 or TRBV6-3 to TRBJ2-6; D might be TRBD1 (6 bases). Trimming removed 2 bases at V and 2 bases at J, with 7 bases between. Germline values: CDR1 MNHEY, CDR2 SVGEGT. The CDR3 covers 15 residues. The CDR3 region has the DNA TGTGCCAGCAGTTACCAGGGGCCTGGGGCCAACGTCCTGACTTTC. It yields the protein CASSYQGPGANVLTF.

This clonotype was counted ten times or more. The chain employs TRBV12-3 or TRBV12-4 and TRBJ2-1, with unresolved D. Trimming removed 3 bases from V and 9 bases from J, with 12 bases in between. CDR3 length: 13 residues. The CDR3 loop reads CASSFDASGEQFF. The CDR3 region has the DNA TGTGCCAGCAGTTTCGATGCCTCCGGTGAGCAGTTCTTC.

This clonotype was observed many times. The J gene is TRBJ2-5, the V gene TRBV7-6; perhaps TRBD2 as D (6 bases). With 6 bases removed from V and 2 bases from J, the gap between germline ends came to 10 bases. From germline, CDR1 is SGHVS and CDR2 FNYEAQ. The CDR3 runs to 13 residues. The CDR3: CASREGLQETQYF. The CDR3 DNA follows: TGTGCCAGCAGGGAGGGACTGCAAGAGACCCAGTACTTC. The full variable domain, rest sourced from reference TRBV7-6 and TRBJ2-5, is GAGVSQSPRYKVTKRGQDVALRCDPISGHVSLYWYRQALGQGPEFLTYFNYEAQQDKSGLPNDRFSAERPEGSISTLTIQRTEQRDSAMYRCASREGLQETQYFGPGTRLLVL.

In this sample, this clonotype turned up many times. The chain combines TRBV20-1 with TRBJ2-4; tentative D call: TRBD1 (7 bases). CDR3 length: 16 amino acids. Germline lookup yields CDR1 DFQATT and CDR2 SNEGSKA (reference sequence). Trimming pared 3 bases from V and 3 bases from J, leaving 18 bases between. CDR3 protein: CSASNPAGGGKNIQYF. The DNA for the CDR3 is TGCAGTGCTAGTAACCCGGCAGGGGGAGGCAAAAACATTCAGTACTTC.

The CDR3 protein is CASSPGAYGAEAFF. The CDR3 region has the DNA TGTGCCAGCTCACCCGGGGCCTACGGGGCTGAAGCTTTCTTT. V gene TRBV18 combines with J gene TRBJ1-1, with D perhaps matching TRBD1 (5 bases). Per germline, CDR1 KGHSH and CDR2 LQKENI. V was pared by 3 bases and J by 6 bases, with 14 bases between. CDR3 length: 14 residues.

This clonotype occurred a few times. V gene TRBV29-1 combines with J gene TRBJ2-3; 7 bases fit TRBD2. The length of the CDR3 is 14 residues. Per germline, CDR1 SQVTM and CDR2 ANQGSEA. V lost 5 bases, J lost 3 bases, and 8 bases stayed unmatched. The CDR3 loop is CSVTGEGGTDTQYF. CDR3 coding DNA: TGCAGCGTTACCGGGGAGGGAGGAACAGATACGCAGTATTTT.

This clonotype was seen at least ten times. The chain combines TRBV28 with TRBJ2-1; 9 nucleotides line up with TRBD1. Trimming took 6 bases from V and 5 from J; bases not matched to a gene: 2. Per the germline V gene, CDR1 is MDHEN and CDR2 is SYDVKM. CDR3 length equals 13 residues. Written as DNA, the CDR3 is TGTGCCAGCAGACAGGGGGCCGACAATGAGCAGTTCTTC. Its protein product is CASRQGADNEQFF.

In this sample, this clonotype turned up a few times. The V and J genes are TRBV24-1 and TRBJ2-3; 8 nucleotides agree with TRBD2. Germline-derived CDR1 and CDR2 are KGHDR and SFDVKD. V shed 1 base, J shed 0 bases, and the junction held 11 bases outside the gene matches. This CDR3 has 19 amino acids. CDR3 region: CATSDLAGLVSPSTDTQYF. The CDR3 nucleotides are TGTGCCACCAGTGATTTAGCGGGACTAGTTTCGCCTAGCACAGATACGCAGTATTTT.

This clonotype was detected many times. This sequence joins TRBV7-2 and TRBJ2-5; D unresolved. Germline CDR1 SGHTA, CDR2 FQGNSA. The CDR3 covers 13 residues. V lost 4 bases and J lost 5, with 11 bases in between. The CDR3 spells CASSSRTAETQYF. CDR3 DNA: TGTGCCAGCAGCTCACGGACCGCCGAGACCCAGTACTTC.

A remark on this clonotype: A much larger clone differs from this one at a single base, so this may be a read error. The V call is TRBV3-1, the J call TRBJ2-5, with 8 bases lining up with TRBD2. The length of the CDR3 is 14 residues. The germline gives CDR1 LGHDT, CDR2 YNNKEL (reference sequence). The CDR3 DNA sequence: TGTGCCGGCAGCCAACCCGGGGGGGCTGAGACCCAGTACTTC. Its translation: CAGSQPGGAETQYF.

Ten or more counts support this clonotype. The chain combines TRBV7-2 with TRBJ2-2, with D maybe TRBD1 (6 bases). The germline CDR1 and CDR2 sequences are SGHTA and FQGNSA. The V end was cut by 5 bases, the J end by 5 bases, with 12 bases between. This CDR3 has 14 residues. DNA for the CDR3: TGTGCCAGCAGCACTCAAGGGGGAACCGGGGAGCTGTTTTTT. It translates to CASSTQGGTGELFF.

As to this clonotype: At one end, the junction sequence differs from germline, possibly due to a read error. The chain uses TRBV5-1 and TRBJ2-7; TRBD1 matches 9 bases. Germline CDR1 is SGHRS and CDR2 is YFSETQ. This CDR3 spans 16 amino acids. CDR3 in DNA: TGCGCCAGCAACTTGGCCCCGGGACAGGGCTCCTACGAGCAGTACTTC. Its protein product is CASNLAPGQGSYEQYF.

This clonotype was counted many times. The CDR3 here is CASSYRGGADNQPQHF. DNA of the CDR3: TGTGCCAGCAGTTACCGGGGGGGGGCGGACAATCAGCCCCAGCATTTT. The chain carries TRBV6-6 and TRBJ1-5; weak D call: TRBD1 (6 bases). Trimming cost V 2 bases and J 3 bases, with 14 bases left between them. The CDR3 extends over 16 amino acids. Germline assignment: CDR1 MNHNY and CDR2 SVGAGI (reference sequence).

This clonotype was counted many times. The CDR3 DNA is TGTGCCAGCAACCGGGGACAGATCTTATATGGCTACACCTTC. Protein product: CASNRGQILYGYTF. The chain couples TRBV28 to TRBJ1-2, with 7 bases lining up with TRBD1. Germline CDR1 reads MDHEN; CDR2 reads SYDVKM. The junction had 10 bases not matched to a gene; V was cut back by 7 bases and J by 5 bases. This CDR3 contains 14 residues.

At least ten counts were recorded for this clonotype. This chain uses TRBV7-2 with TRBJ1-6, with D unclear. Germline CDR1 SGHTA, CDR2 FQGNSA. The length of the CDR3 is 17 residues. Trimming pared 4 bases from V and 0 bases from J, leaving 13 bases between. CDR3: CASSSRVAASYNSPLHF. As DNA, the CDR3 is TGTGCCAGCAGCTCGAGGGTGGCAGCCTCCTATAATTCACCCCTCCACTTT.

This clonotype was seen many times. The chain recombines TRBV7-9 with TRBJ2-2, with 11 bases lining up with TRBD2. The V gene end was trimmed by 4 bases and the J gene end by 1 base; junction bases not matched to a gene: 8. CDR1 and CDR2 (germline): SEHNR, FQNEAQ (reference sequence). CDR3 length: 18 amino acids. The CDR3 reads CASSWNIAGGLNTGELFF. DNA of the CDR3: TGTGCCAGCAGCTGGAACATAGCGGGGGGGCTGAACACCGGGGAGCTGTTTTTT.

This clonotype was found many times. The genes are TRBV18 and TRBJ1-1; 7 bases line up with TRBD1. The CDR3 runs to 14 residues. The germline gives CDR1 KGHSH, CDR2 LQKENI. V lost 0 bases to trimming and J lost 5 bases; unmatched junction nucleotides: 3. Written as DNA, the CDR3 is TGTGCCAGCTCACCACCGTCAGGGGGAACTGAAGCTTTCTTT. This gives the protein CASSPPSGGTEAFF.

CDR3 region: CSARVAGGRIEQFF. The CDR3 nucleotides read TGCAGTGCTAGAGTCGCGGGGGGGCGGATTGAGCAGTTCTTC. The chain is built from TRBV20-1 and TRBJ2-1, with 9 bases identical to TRBD2. Germline V gives CDR1 DFQATT, CDR2 SNEGSKA (reference sequence). Trimming cost V 1 base and J 9 bases; bases outside gene matches: 7. This CDR3 spans 14 amino acids.